The following is a T cell receptor beta chain sequence with its context. What it binds is not known. It was with 60 Vbeta and 13 Jbeta primers that the PCR ran. The protocol was immunoSEQ multiplex PCR, while the TCRdb copy is restricted to in-frame clones and leaves out a portion. The data contain roughly 130,000 clones, approximately 67% of them singletons. The data belong to a study of cytomegalovirus exposure and HLA in healthy donors. Across the whole study: Membership in the Caucasian-associated ancestry cluster was found for around four fifths of approximately 380 genotyped donors.

Study results and limitations: Presence/absence analysis assumed near-uniform sequencing depth across donors.

CDR3 length: 18 amino acids. Trimming left V 3 bases short and J 3 bases short, with 24 bases between. Per the germline V gene, CDR1 is SEHNR and CDR2 is FQNEAQ (reference sequence). This chain links TRBV7-9 with TRBJ2-7; maybe TRBD2 (5 bases). The specimen sequenced was PBMCs. The sequence came from a man younger than 30 in good health and CMV-seronegative. The CDR3 DNA reads TGTGCCAGCAGCTTCCGAATCACCGGAGGAAGGGTAGGCTACGAGCAGTACTTC. As protein: CASSFRITGGRVGYEQYF.